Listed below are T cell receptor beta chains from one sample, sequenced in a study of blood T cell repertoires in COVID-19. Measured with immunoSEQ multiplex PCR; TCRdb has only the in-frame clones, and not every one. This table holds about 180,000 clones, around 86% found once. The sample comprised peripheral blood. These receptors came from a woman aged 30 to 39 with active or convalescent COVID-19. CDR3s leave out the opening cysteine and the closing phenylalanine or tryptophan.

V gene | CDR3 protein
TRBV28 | ASSGEGRGHQPQH
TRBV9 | ASSGLAGGLNTGELF
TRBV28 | ASSRGGDNQPQH
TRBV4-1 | ASSQGTGGRPNEKLF
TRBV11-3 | ASSRVDLRLNEQY
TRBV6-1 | ASSESEVSREQY
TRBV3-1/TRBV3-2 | ASSQRGIWDTQY
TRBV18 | ASSPLGQANTEAF
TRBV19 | ASSMGSANTGELF
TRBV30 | AWSAGTGFYNEQF
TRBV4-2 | ASSQGTSGGASTDTQY
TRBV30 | ALYPQVDRDGYT
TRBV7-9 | ASSLVEITLLTGELF
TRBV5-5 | ASTHGGTGDSSPLH
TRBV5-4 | ASSPVGGNYGYT
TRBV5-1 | ASSDPRGGRAEQY
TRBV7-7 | ASSPGISYEQY
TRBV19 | ASSIASGTGPYNEQF
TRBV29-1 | SGRTSGNTGELF
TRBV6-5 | ASSYRGYEQY
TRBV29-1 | SVAGTVTYEQY
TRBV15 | ATSRDGGQFNEKLF
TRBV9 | ASSEGSTEAF
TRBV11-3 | ASSPPGLANDEQF
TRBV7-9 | ASSGQGFYNEQF
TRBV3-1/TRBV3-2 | ASSPGGRAYEQY
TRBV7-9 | ASGRVATEAF
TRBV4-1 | ASSLISGGASYNEQF
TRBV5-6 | ASGTGTGSYEQY
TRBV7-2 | ASSPQGGDTIY
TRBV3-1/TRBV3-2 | ASKLDLNSYEQY
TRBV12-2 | ARRCRGLGNTEAF
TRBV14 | ASSQDWGNRAPYEQY
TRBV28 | AISRRLTGTAGNTIY
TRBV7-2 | ASSLDSGQGDQPQH
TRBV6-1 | ATIERGAYNEQF
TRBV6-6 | ASGTYGGGLYEQY
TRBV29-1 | SVSLLKLTDTQY
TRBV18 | ASSSQGSRDSPLH
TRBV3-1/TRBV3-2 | ASSQDWRQGRPQH
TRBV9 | ASRGTEDGYT
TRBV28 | ASSIPLRVHQPQH
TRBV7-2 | ASSFVGQGVEKLF
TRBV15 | ATSRDYGTSSNQPQH
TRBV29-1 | SVEDGSRHYGYT
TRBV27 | ASSFGQGTQPQH
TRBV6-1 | ASSDPGGSSYNSPLH
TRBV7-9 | ASSPKGTDTQY
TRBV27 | ASSPGQGESPLH
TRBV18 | ASSPSRQGSYEQY
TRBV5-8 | ASSLLGTLFGANVLT